Below, 17 T cell receptor beta chains from the same sample are listed, as sequenced in a study of blood T cell repertoires in COVID-19. Produced via immunoSEQ multiplex PCR; TCRdb's table is partial and in-frame only. The table records 300,000 to 400,000 clones, roughly 90% of them present only once. The specimen was PBMCs or T cells enriched from blood (not recorded which). These receptors were taken from a man in his sixties who had recovered from COVID-19.

This clone was counted a single time. V is TRBV15 and J is TRBJ1-4, with a weak D call TRBD1 (6 bases). Germline CDR1 reads LNHNV; CDR2 reads YYDKDF (reference sequence). Trimming removed 4 bases from V and 5 bases from J, with 8 bases in between. This CDR3 contains 13 residues. The CDR3 sequence: CATSNRANEKLFF. The CDR3 DNA reads TGTGCCACCAGCAACAGGGCGAATGAAAAACTGTTTTTT.

This chain joins TRBV14 and TRBJ1-5; D is possibly TRBD1 (6 bases). Germline-derived CDR1 and CDR2 are SGHDN and FVKESK. V lost 5 bases and J 4 bases, leaving 9 bases between the germline ends. There are 13 residues in the CDR3. Written as DNA, the CDR3 is TGTGCCAGCAGCTCCACAGGGAATCAGCCCCAGCATTTT. Encoded protein: CASSSTGNQPQHF.

The gene calls are TRBV4-1 and TRBJ1-2; the match to TRBD1 covers 10 bases. V lost 2 bases, J lost 4 bases, and 10 bases stayed unmatched. CDR1 is MGHRA and CDR2 is YSYEKL in the germline V gene. The CDR3 is 17 amino acids. The chain's CDR3 is CASSQLKPGQGPYGYTF. Here the CDR3 DNA reads TGCGCCAGCAGCCAACTAAAACCGGGACAGGGGCCCTATGGCTACACCTTC.

This clone was seen only once. The chain combines TRBV14 with TRBJ1-2; D uncertain. Trimming took 0 bases from V and 0 from J, leaving 8 bases between them. CDR1 SGHDN and CDR2 FVKESK come from the germline V gene. The CDR3 spans 15 residues. CDR3 bases: TGTGCCAGCAGCCAAGATTATGCAGCTAACTATGGCTACACCTTC. This gives the protein CASSQDYAANYGYTF.

The V and J genes are TRBV13 and TRBJ2-7; D might be TRBD2 (5 bases). V was clipped by 5 bases and J by 4 bases, with 18 bases between them. The length of the CDR3 is 15 residues. Germline values: CDR1 PRHDT, CDR2 FYEKMQ (reference sequence). The CDR3 spells CASSPLKAADYEQYF. The CDR3 nucleotides read TGTGCCAGCAGCCCCCTAAAAGCGGCGGATTACGAGCAGTACTTC.

V usage is TRBV5-4 and J usage is TRBJ1-2, with D possibly matching TRBD1 (5 bases). The CDR3 totals 14 residues. V lost 3 bases, J lost 3 bases, and 12 bases lay in between. CDR1 and CDR2 (germline): SGHNT, YYREEE (reference sequence). CDR3: CASSYVGGDYGYTF. The CDR3 bases are TGTGCCAGCAGCTATGTCGGGGGAGACTATGGCTACACCTTC.

This sequence joins TRBV27 and TRBJ2-5; D is uncertain. The CDR3 spans 13 residues. Looked up from germline, CDR1 is MNHEY and CDR2 is SMNVEV (reference sequence). Trimming stripped 1 base from V and 5 bases from J, with 8 bases between. The CDR3 DNA reads as TGTGCCAGCAGTTTATGGCCCCAGGAGACCCAGTACTTC. Translating it yields CASSLWPQETQYF.

CDR3 bases: TGTGCCAGCAGGGAATTAGCGGGGGGAAGCACAGATACGCAGTATTTT. It encodes CASRELAGGSTDTQYF. This chain links TRBV9 with TRBJ2-3; 10 positions agree with TRBD2. Germline CDR1 SGDLS, CDR2 YYNGEE. This CDR3 is built from 16 residues. Germline trimming cut 5 bases from V and 0 bases from J; bases unmatched to any gene: 6. The whole variable domain, remainder taken from reference TRBV9 and TRBJ2-3, is DSGVTQTPKHLITATGQRVTLRCSPRSGDLSVYWYQQSLDQGLQFLIQYYNGEERAKGNILERFSAQQFPDLHSELNLSSLELGDSALYFCASRELAGGSTDTQYFGPGTRLTVL.

The rearrangement links TRBV4-1 to TRBJ2-1; 11 nucleotides align to TRBD2. Trimming cost V 9 bases and J 5 bases; bases outside gene matches: 6. Germline assignment: CDR1 MGHRA and CDR2 YSYEKL. This CDR3 has 14 residues. The CDR3 DNA sequence: TGCGCCAGTCGACAGGGACTAGCGGACAATGAGCAGTTCTTC. Protein sequence: CASRQGLADNEQFF.

The chain recombines TRBV12-3 or TRBV12-4 with TRBJ2-1, with 7 bases matching TRBD2. CDR3 length equals 13 residues. V was pared by 5 bases and J by 10 bases, with 8 bases of the junction left unmatched. CDR3 sequence: CASSLTSDREQFF. The CDR3 DNA sequence: TGTGCCAGCAGTCTAACTAGCGATCGGGAGCAGTTCTTC.

The V call is TRBV4-3, the J call TRBJ1-1; D call uncertain. Trimming took 3 bases from V and 0 from J, leaving 14 bases between them. Germline V gene lookup returns CDR1 LGHNA and CDR2 YSLEER. This CDR3 is 16 amino acids long. CDR3 in amino acids: CASSHYISSMNTEAFF. The CDR3 bases are TGCGCCAGCAGCCACTATATTAGCAGCATGAACACTGAAGCTTTCTTT.

Here the CDR3 DNA reads TGTGCCAGCAGCCCGCGGGGGGACCCAGAGACCCAGTACTTC. Encoded protein: CASSPRGDPETQYF. This chain connects TRBV7-9 to TRBJ2-5; TRBD2 matches 8 bases. Trimming cost V 5 bases and J 4 bases; bases outside gene matches: 6. The germline gives CDR1 SEHNR, CDR2 FQNEAQ (reference sequence). The CDR3 spans 14 residues.

CDR3 sequence reads: CASSLEQGSGNTIYF. The CDR3, as DNA: TGCGCCAGCAGCCTCGAACAGGGCTCTGGAAACACCATATATTTT. The gene calls are TRBV5-1 and TRBJ1-3; perhaps TRBD1 as D (6 bases). The germline V gene has CDR1 SGHRS and CDR2 YFSETQ. Between the trimmed V and J ends, which lost 4 bases and 0 bases, there was a span of 11 bases. CDR3 size: 15 residues.

The V gene is TRBV3-1 (or the pseudogene TRBV3-2), the J gene TRBJ1-1; no clear D. The CDR3 is 14 amino acids. Looked up from germline, CDR1 is LGHDT and CDR2 is YNNKEL (reference sequence). V lost 1 base and J lost 6, with 12 bases in between. CDR3: CASSQGWEGAEAFF. In nucleotides, the CDR3 is TGTGCCAGCAGCCAAGGATGGGAGGGCGCTGAAGCTTTCTTT.

This chain uses TRBV7-9 with TRBJ2-1; 7 positions match TRBD1. The CDR3 covers 11 residues. CDR1 is SEHNR, CDR2 FQNEAQ, per germline (reference sequence). CDR3 bases: TGTGCAGGGGGCAGAGACAATGAGCAGTTCTTC. It specifies CAGGRDNEQFF.

The chain uses TRBV12-2 and TRBJ1-2; the listed D gene, TRBD1, was not tested against the DNA. TRBV12-2 is an annotated pseudogene. The CDR3 consists of 16 residues. The CDR3 spells CASRSDWGIYNYGYTF. For the CDR3, the DNA is TGTGCAAGTCGCTCCGACTGGGGCATTTATAACTATGGCTACACCTTC.

The chain recombines TRBV7-2 with TRBJ2-1; TRBD1 is a possible D gene (5 bases). CDR1 is SGHTA and CDR2 is FQGNSA in the germline V gene. The CDR3 length is 13 residues. V was cut by 4 bases and J by 9 bases, with 13 bases left in between. CDR3 in amino acids: CASSSNRQGEQFF. DNA of the CDR3: TGTGCCAGCAGCTCTAACCGGCAGGGTGAGCAGTTCTTC.